The 20 T cell receptor beta chains reported below all come from one sample, sequenced in a study of cytomegalovirus exposure and HLA in healthy donors. The primer mix had 60 Vbeta and 13 Jbeta primers. Data came from immunoSEQ multiplex PCR; TCRdb stores just in-frame clones and leaves some out. The sample carries 90,000 to 140,000 clones, around 70% recorded once. The material sequenced was PBMCs. The receptors originated from a man aged 40-55 years in good health and CMV-seronegative.

The chain is built from TRBV7-8 and TRBJ2-1; a possible D gene is TRBD2 (6 bases). This CDR3 has 16 residues. V was trimmed by 5 bases and J by 1 base, leaving 15 bases between them. Germline-derived CDR1 and CDR2 are SGHVS and FQNEAQ. CDR3 sequence: CASSAVLAESYNEQFF. Here the CDR3 DNA reads TGTGCCAGCAGCGCCGTCTTAGCGGAATCCTACAATGAGCAGTTCTTC.

The rearrangement joins TRBV7-6 to TRBJ2-7; 7 bases map to TRBD1. The CDR3 extends over 16 amino acids. V lost 4 bases, J lost 2 bases, and 11 bases stayed unmatched. Germline V gives CDR1 SGHVS, CDR2 FNYEAQ. CDR3 sequence: CASSSVTGISAYEQYF. CDR3 in DNA: TGTGCCAGCAGCTCAGTGACAGGGATCTCTGCCTACGAGCAGTACTTC.

V usage is TRBV7-9 and J usage is TRBJ2-1, with 10 nucleotides matching TRBD2. Trimming cost V 3 bases and J 10 bases; bases outside gene matches: 9. Per germline, CDR1 SEHNR and CDR2 FQNEAQ (reference sequence). The CDR3 has 15 residues. CDR3 coding DNA: TGTGCCAGCAGCTTCCACCTAGCGGGAGTTTTGGAGCAGTTCTTC. It translates to CASSFHLAGVLEQFF.

This chain joins TRBV6-6 and TRBJ2-5, with D perhaps TRBD2 (5 bases). V shed 7 bases and J shed 0 bases, with 15 bases lying between them. Germline V lookup: CDR1 MNHNY, CDR2 SVGAGI (reference sequence). CDR3 length: 15 residues. CDR3 loop: CASTLEGAYQETQYF. For the CDR3, the DNA is TGTGCCAGCACCCTAGAGGGAGCGTACCAAGAGACCCAGTACTTC.

The CDR3 reads CASSLGQGSYEQYF. The CDR3 nucleotides read TGTGCCAGCAGTTTGGGACAGGGCAGTTACGAGCAGTACTTC. The chain links TRBV25-1 to TRBJ2-7; 9 nucleotides align to TRBD1. The CDR3 is 14 residues long. The J segment lost 4 bases and the V segment lost 5 bases, leaving 6 bases of the junction unmatched. Germline V gene sequence: CDR1 MGHDK, CDR2 SYGVNS.

The J gene is TRBJ1-1, the V gene TRBV19; tentatively, D is TRBD1 (5 bases). This CDR3 contains 12 residues. The V end was cut by 10 bases, the J end by 3 bases, with 12 bases between. Germline loops: CDR1 LNHDA, CDR2 SQIVND (reference sequence). For the CDR3, the DNA is TGTGCCACCCAGACAGCACACACTGAAGCTTTCTTT. Its protein is CATQTAHTEAFF.

V gene TRBV11-3 combines with J gene TRBJ2-7; D gene uncertain. V dropped 7 bases and J dropped 1 base, with 14 bases sitting between them. CDR3 size: 14 residues. In germline, CDR1 is SGHNT, CDR2 YENEEA. CDR3 protein: CASTLTPLSYEQYF. CDR3 in DNA: TGTGCCAGCACCCTGACACCGCTTTCCTACGAGCAGTACTTC.

The gene calls are TRBV13 and TRBJ2-3, with D unresolved. Germline V gene sequence: CDR1 PRHDT, CDR2 FYEKMQ (reference sequence). The germline V and J ends were trimmed by 2 bases and 4 bases, with 10 bases remaining between them. The length of the CDR3 is 14 residues. CDR3 DNA sequence: TGTGCCAGCAGCTTATCGGCGGAGTCAGATACGCAGTATTTT. It encodes CASSLSAESDTQYF.

The chain joins TRBV6-4 to TRBJ2-3; TRBD2 matches 12 bases. The CDR3 contains 16 residues. CDR1 and CDR2 (germline): MRHNA, SNTAGT. Trimming at V came to 6 bases and at J to 4 bases, leaving 8 bases not matched to a gene. CDR3 DNA sequence: TGTGCCAGCAGCGCTCTAGCGGGGGGGCCCCCAGATACGCAGTATTTT. Translation gives CASSALAGGPPDTQYF.

The chain couples TRBV19 to TRBJ2-7; 9 bases match TRBD1. The CDR3 covers 15 residues. Germline CDR1 and CDR2: LNHDA and SQIVND (reference sequence). With V trimmed by 5 bases and J by 5 bases, 10 bases remained unmatched. In DNA, the CDR3 is TGTGCCAGTAGTCTACCGGGACAGGGTCTCCACGAGCAGTACTTC. Translating gives CASSLPGQGLHEQYF.

The V gene is TRBV7-9, the J gene TRBJ2-5; 11 nucleotides line up with TRBD2. The CDR3 runs to 16 residues. From germline, CDR1 is SEHNR and CDR2 FQNEAQ (reference sequence). Unmatched junction bases numbered 6, after V lost 5 bases and J lost 1 base. DNA of the CDR3: TGTGCCAGCAGCGGCCGTAGCGGGAGGGCCCAAGAGACCCAGTACTTC. The encoded protein is CASSGRSGRAQETQYF.

The CDR3 protein is CASSQMLSLAGGYNEQFF. DNA for the CDR3: TGTGCCAGCAGTCAAATGTTGTCTCTAGCGGGGGGGTACAATGAGCAGTTCTTC. The chain couples TRBV27 to TRBJ2-1; 12 positions agree with TRBD2. From germline, CDR1 is MNHEY and CDR2 SMNVEV (reference sequence). Trimming cost V 5 bases and J 4 bases; bases outside gene matches: 12. The CDR3 consists of 18 residues.

The gene calls are TRBV29-1 and TRBJ2-7; D gene ambiguous. The germline CDR1 and CDR2 sequences are SQVTM and ANQGSEA. The length of the CDR3 is 12 residues. V lost 4 bases, J lost 1 base, and 8 bases lay in between. The CDR3 loop is CSVGPGSYEQYF. CDR3 sequence (DNA): TGCAGCGTTGGCCCGGGTTCCTACGAGCAGTACTTC.

V usage is TRBV7-6 and J usage is TRBJ2-5; TRBD2 aligns across 12 bases. This CDR3 spans 17 amino acids. Losses at the gene ends were 4 bases for V and 4 bases for J; bases not matched to a gene: 10. CDR1 is SGHVS, CDR2 FNYEAQ, per germline. The CDR3 region has the DNA TGTGCCAGCAGCTCGGAAGCTAGCGGGGGGGAGGGAGAGACCCAGTACTTC. Residues: CASSSEASGGEGETQYF. Supplemented by reference TRBV7-6 and TRBJ2-5, the full variable domain reads GAGVSQSPRYKVTKRGQDVALRCDPISGHVSLYWYRQALGQGPEFLTYFNYEAQQDKSGLPNDRFSAERPEGSISTLTIQRTEQRDSAMYRCASSSEASGGEGETQYFGPGTRLLVL.

The J gene is TRBJ1-5, the V gene TRBV25-1; 10 nucleotides align to TRBD1. The CDR3 runs to 15 residues. From germline, CDR1 is MGHDK and CDR2 SYGVNS. J lost 0 bases, V lost 4 bases, and 0 bases had no gene match. CDR3 nucleotides: TGTGCCAGCAGTGGGACAGGGGGTAGCAATCAGCCCCAGCATTTT. Its translation: CASSGTGGSNQPQHF.

In its sample, this clone was seen many times. This chain joins TRBV6-1 and TRBJ2-1; 9 bases are a match to TRBD1. V dropped 5 bases and J dropped 9; count of bases not matched to a gene: 8. CDR1 and CDR2 from the germline V gene are MNHNS and SASEGT. This CDR3 spans 14 amino acids. The CDR3 loop reads CASSPGTGSGEQFF. The CDR3 coding sequence is TGTGCCAGCAGTCCCGGGACAGGGAGCGGTGAGCAGTTCTTC.

The chain is built from TRBV6-1 and TRBJ2-5; TRBD1 matches 7 bases. With 5 bases clipped from V and 4 bases from J, the junction kept 10 bases outside the gene matches. The CDR3 has 15 amino acids. Germline-derived CDR1 and CDR2 are MNHNS and SASEGT. The CDR3 bases are TGTGCCAGCAGTACCCCGGACAGGCCGATAGAGACCCAGTACTTC. Amino acids: CASSTPDRPIETQYF.

The chain combines TRBV4-1 with TRBJ2-2; 8 bases match TRBD2. The trim removed 2 bases at V and 2 bases at J, leaving 10 bases unmatched. The CDR3 is made up of 18 amino acids. The V gene's germline CDR1 is MGHRA and CDR2 YSYEKL. The CDR3, as DNA: TGCGCCAGCAGCCAAACGGGACTAGGGAGTTTTAACACCGGGGAGCTGTTTTTT. Translation gives CASSQTGLGSFNTGELFF.

The chain carries TRBV11-3 and TRBJ2-2, with 11 bases matching TRBD2. The J segment lost 5 bases and the V segment lost 4 bases, leaving 12 bases of the junction unmatched. Germline V gene data show CDR1 as SGHNT and CDR2 as YENEEA. The CDR3 extends over 18 amino acids. CDR3 sequence reads: CASSSTLPSGGWTGELFF. In nucleotides, the CDR3 is TGTGCCAGCAGCTCCACATTGCCTAGCGGGGGGTGGACCGGGGAGCTGTTTTTT.

The V and J genes are TRBV7-6 and TRBJ2-1; 9 bases are a match to TRBD2. Trimming took 3 bases from V and 9 from J; bases not matched to a gene: 12. The CDR3 runs to 16 residues. The germline V gene encodes CDR1 SGHVS and CDR2 FNYEAQ. Written as DNA, the CDR3 is TGTGCCAGCAGCTTTGACTTGCGGGGGGGCGATGTTGAGCAGTTCTTC. Its protein is CASSFDLRGGDVEQFF.